These T cell receptor beta chains were read from a single sample in a study of blood T cell repertoires in COVID-19. Sequencing was performed with immunoSEQ multiplex PCR; in TCRdb, only in-frame clones are kept and a portion is missing. The sample lists about 410,000 clones; more than 80% were seen once. The sample taken for sequencing was peripheral blood. These receptors all stem from a woman in her thirties with active or convalescent COVID-19. The CDR3 runs from the conserved cysteine through the conserved F or W. D genes are given only for firm matches. Clone size appears in some rows only: once, few, many, or a class for an expanded clone.

size: -; D: TRBD1; J: TRBJ1-3; V: TRBV9; CDR3: CASSVAGGQGAGNTIYF; DNA: TGTGCCAGCAGCGTAGCCGGGGGACAGGGGGCTGGAAACACCATATATTTT
size: -; D: TRBD1; J: TRBJ1-6; V: TRBV28; CDR3: CASSLTGLENSPLHF; DNA: TGTGCCAGCAGTTTGACAGGGCTTGAGAATTCACCCCTCCACTTT
size: -; D: -; J: TRBJ1-2; V: TRBV30; CDR3: CAWSVGWGLTYGYTF; DNA: TGTGCCTGGAGTGTAGGCTGGGGGCTTACCTATGGCTACACCTTC
size: -; D: -; J: TRBJ1-3; V: TRBV7-8; CDR3: CASSLGDISSGNTIYF; DNA: TGTGCCAGCAGCTTAGGTGACATAAGCTCTGGAAACACCATATATTTT
size: -; D: -; J: TRBJ2-6; V: TRBV29-1; CDR3: CSVEIWGPGANVLTF; DNA: TGCAGCGTTGAAATATGGGGGCCCGGGGCCAACGTCCTGACTTTC
size: once; D: -; J: TRBJ1-2; V: TRBV30; CDR3: CAWSEFWGDGYYGYTF; DNA: TGTGCCTGGAGCGAATTCTGGGGAGACGGCTACTATGGCTACACCTTC
size: -; D: -; J: TRBJ2-2; V: TRBV18; CDR3: CASSPPPGATGELFF; DNA: TGTGCCAGCTCACCACCGCCAGGGGCCACCGGGGAGCTGTTTTTT
size: -; D: -; J: TRBJ2-4; V: TRBV14; CDR3: CASSQQEGGAKNIQYF; DNA: TGTGCCAGCAGCCAGCAGGAGGGGGGGGCCAAAAACATTCAGTACTTC
size: -; D: TRBD1; J: TRBJ1-4; V: TRBV7-8; CDR3: CASSLALTGRAEKLFF; DNA: TGTGCCAGCAGCTTAGCCCTGACAGGGCGCGCTGAAAAACTGTTTTTT
size: -; D: -; J: TRBJ1-1; V: TRBV2; CDR3: CASTDGQISDVAFF; DNA: TGTGCCAGCACTGATGGACAGATCTCGGACGTGGCTTTCTTT
size: few; D: TRBD2; J: TRBJ2-3; V: TRBV5-1; CDR3: CASRLAGVGDTQYF; DNA: TGCGCCAGCAGACTAGCGGGAGTCGGAGATACGCAGTATTTT
size: -; D: -; J: TRBJ2-7; V: TRBV6-5; CDR3: CASSRGVGYYEQYF; DNA: TGTGCCAGCAGTAGGGGCGTGGGGTACTACGAGCAGTACTTC
size: few; D: TRBD2; J: TRBJ2-1; V: TRBV20-1; CDR3: CSATETSSGGWNEQFF; DNA: TGCAGTGCTACTGAAACTTCTAGCGGGGGTTGGAATGAGCAGTTCTTC
size: -; D: TRBD1; J: TRBJ1-6; V: TRBV5-1; CDR3: CASSLGGQGADSPLHF; DNA: TGCGCCAGCAGCTTGGGAGGACAGGGGGCGGATTCACCCCTCCACTTT
size: -; D: -; J: TRBJ2-7; V: TRBV5-4; CDR3: CASSLDPEGPYEQYF; DNA: TGTGCCAGCAGCTTGGACCCGGAGGGCCCCTACGAGCAGTACTTC
size: -; D: -; J: TRBJ2-7; V: TRBV10-2; CDR3: CASSESIGDSSYEQYF; DNA: TGCGCCAGCAGTGAGTCGATAGGGGATTCCTCCTACGAGCAGTACTTC
size: few; D: -; J: TRBJ1-2; V: TRBV28; CDR3: CASSLGLRGYTF; DNA: TGTGCCAGCAGCCTCGGACTACGGGGCTACACCTTC
size: -; D: -; J: TRBJ2-7; V: TRBV6-5; CDR3: CASSYGNGGNYEQYF; DNA: TGTGCCAGCAGTTACGGCAACGGGGGAAACTACGAGCAGTACTTC
size: -; D: -; J: TRBJ2-2; V: TRBV7-9; CDR3: CASSRPQGPTGELFF; DNA: TGTGCCAGCAGCCGTCCCCAGGGGCCCACCGGGGAGCTGTTTTTT
size: -; D: TRBD1; J: TRBJ1-2; V: TRBV5-1; CDR3: CASSQQGSVNYGYTF; DNA: TGCGCCAGCAGCCAACAGGGGAGCGTGAACTATGGCTACACCTTC
size: -; D: TRBD2; J: TRBJ2-1; V: TRBV3-1/TRBV3-2; CDR3: CASSRRTYSGSLPYNEQFF; DNA: TGTGCCAGCAGCCGACGAACTTATAGCGGGAGTCTCCCCTACAATGAGCAGTTCTTC
size: -; D: -; J: TRBJ1-1; V: TRBV5-1; CDR3: CASSLEELNTEAFF; DNA: TGCGCCAGCAGCTTGGAGGAGTTGAACACTGAAGCTTTCTTT
size: -; D: TRBD1; J: TRBJ2-7; V: TRBV13; CDR3: CASSRTGGRYEQYF; DNA: TGTGCCAGCAGCAGGACAGGGGGCAGGTACGAGCAGTACTTC
size: -; D: TRBD1; J: TRBJ1-1; V: TRBV6-1; CDR3: CASSEKDRALNTEAFF; DNA: TGTGCCAGCAGTGAGAAGGACAGGGCCTTGAACACTGAAGCTTTCTTT
size: -; D: TRBD1; J: TRBJ1-2; V: TRBV11-2; CDR3: CASSPPQGVGGYTF; DNA: TGTGCCAGCAGCCCGCCTCAGGGGGTCGGTGGCTACACCTTC
size: -; D: -; J: TRBJ1-1; V: TRBV5-1; CDR3: CASSLEFGVGEAFF; DNA: TGCGCCAGCAGCTTGGAGTTCGGGGTAGGAGAAGCTTTCTTT
size: few; D: -; J: TRBJ2-7; V: TRBV2; CDR3: CASRTDTSSYEQYF; DNA: TGTGCCAGCAGGACGGACACGAGCTCCTACGAGCAGTACTTC
size: -; D: -; J: TRBJ2-5; V: TRBV10-2; CDR3: CASRNSGQETQYF; DNA: TGCGCCAGCAGGAACTCAGGGCAGGAGACCCAGTACTTC
size: -; D: -; J: TRBJ2-3; V: TRBV5-1; CDR3: CASSFLADAQYF; DNA: TGCGCCAGCAGCTTTTTAGCGGATGCGCAGTATTTT
size: -; D: TRBD1; J: TRBJ1-2; V: TRBV9; CDR3: CASSGTGAAYGYTF; DNA: TGTGCCAGCAGCGGCACAGGGGCCGCCTATGGCTACACCTTC
size: -; D: -; J: TRBJ1-1; V: TRBV21-1; CDR3: CASSKVAGFEAFF; DNA: TGTGCCAGCAGCAAAGTGGCAGGGTTTGAAGCTTTCTTT
size: -; D: -; J: TRBJ1-4; V: TRBV15; CDR3: CATSSGAVGLSEKLFF; DNA: TGTGCCACCAGTTCGGGTGCGGTGGGTCTGAGTGAAAAACTGTTTTTT
size: -; D: TRBD1; J: TRBJ2-1; V: TRBV19; CDR3: CASNPRDREGKEQFF; DNA: TGTGCCAGTAACCCCCGGGACAGGGAGGGAAAAGAGCAGTTCTTC
size: -; D: TRBD1; J: TRBJ1-2; V: TRBV4-1; CDR3: CASSQGDRGSNYGYTF; DNA: TGCGCCAGCAGCCAAGGCGACAGGGGGTCTAACTATGGCTACACCTTC
size: -; D: -; J: TRBJ1-5; V: TRBV27; CDR3: CASSGGLSNQPQHF; DNA: TGTGCCAGCAGTGGCGGGCTTAGCAATCAGCCCCAGCATTTT
size: -; D: TRBD2; J: TRBJ2-3; V: TRBV9; CDR3: CASSPLAGATDTQYF; DNA: TGTGCCAGCAGCCCCCTAGCGGGGGCTACAGATACGCAGTATTTT